This T cell receptor beta chain was observed in a study of blood T cell repertoires in COVID-19. Study as a whole: Samples representing acute and convalescent COVID-19 were sourced from the United States, Italy and Spain.

Everyone who took part was roughly 18 to 89 years old, and they came from 24 US areas. Exposed enrollees encountered a COVID-19 case at some point within 2 weeks before study entry. Authors' processing steps: Nucleated cell number was recorded as an estimate derived from reference gene primer amplification. Profiling relied on immunoSEQ multiplex PCR, and the TCRdb table lists in-frame clones only, not all of them. D and trimming come from the DNA, and the V and J calls and clone size come from that table. The table shows around 250,000 clones, with 80% to 90% occurring only once. Germline CDR1 MGHDK, CDR2 SYGVNS. There are 14 residues in the CDR3. V lost 3 bases and J lost 0, with 5 bases in between.

The sequenced sample consisted of PBMCs or T cells enriched from blood (not recorded which). The source of this sequence is a man aged 50-60 years who had been exposed to COVID-19. This sequence joins TRBV25-1 and TRBJ1-4; D is unresolved. The CDR3, as DNA: TGTGCCAGCAGTGATTCAGCAACTAATGAAAAACTGTTTTTT. Protein: CASSDSATNEKLFF.